This TCR beta chain appears in the sequencing data of a study of T cells in localized non-small cell lung cancer. Regarding the study as a whole: Higher adjacent-lung clonality was associated with shorter survival. There were a median roughly 60 of the top 100 tumor clones appearing in adjacent lung. Only one tumor region went through sequencing, so heterogeneity may still be there. Uninvolved adjacent lung had the highest recorded T cell clonality, with tumor below it.

The CDR3 spans 14 residues. V lost 4 bases and J lost 4, with 11 bases in between. The V gene's germline CDR1 is LNHDA and CDR2 SQIVND (reference sequence). Clones were read by immunoSEQ multiplex PCR, and TCRdb kept only the in-frame ones, dropping some. The sample records tens of thousands of clones, 85% to 90% being singletons. In the case of this clone: Its target is unknown.

The input for sequencing was peripheral blood, taken before any cancer treatment. The sequence was collected from a woman aged 35 to 70 with stage I squamous cell lung carcinoma. The rearrangement uses TRBV19 and TRBJ1-5; D unresolved. This CDR3 is CASSTALPNQPQHF. In DNA, the CDR3 is TGTGCCAGTAGTACAGCCTTACCTAATCAGCCCCAGCATTTT.